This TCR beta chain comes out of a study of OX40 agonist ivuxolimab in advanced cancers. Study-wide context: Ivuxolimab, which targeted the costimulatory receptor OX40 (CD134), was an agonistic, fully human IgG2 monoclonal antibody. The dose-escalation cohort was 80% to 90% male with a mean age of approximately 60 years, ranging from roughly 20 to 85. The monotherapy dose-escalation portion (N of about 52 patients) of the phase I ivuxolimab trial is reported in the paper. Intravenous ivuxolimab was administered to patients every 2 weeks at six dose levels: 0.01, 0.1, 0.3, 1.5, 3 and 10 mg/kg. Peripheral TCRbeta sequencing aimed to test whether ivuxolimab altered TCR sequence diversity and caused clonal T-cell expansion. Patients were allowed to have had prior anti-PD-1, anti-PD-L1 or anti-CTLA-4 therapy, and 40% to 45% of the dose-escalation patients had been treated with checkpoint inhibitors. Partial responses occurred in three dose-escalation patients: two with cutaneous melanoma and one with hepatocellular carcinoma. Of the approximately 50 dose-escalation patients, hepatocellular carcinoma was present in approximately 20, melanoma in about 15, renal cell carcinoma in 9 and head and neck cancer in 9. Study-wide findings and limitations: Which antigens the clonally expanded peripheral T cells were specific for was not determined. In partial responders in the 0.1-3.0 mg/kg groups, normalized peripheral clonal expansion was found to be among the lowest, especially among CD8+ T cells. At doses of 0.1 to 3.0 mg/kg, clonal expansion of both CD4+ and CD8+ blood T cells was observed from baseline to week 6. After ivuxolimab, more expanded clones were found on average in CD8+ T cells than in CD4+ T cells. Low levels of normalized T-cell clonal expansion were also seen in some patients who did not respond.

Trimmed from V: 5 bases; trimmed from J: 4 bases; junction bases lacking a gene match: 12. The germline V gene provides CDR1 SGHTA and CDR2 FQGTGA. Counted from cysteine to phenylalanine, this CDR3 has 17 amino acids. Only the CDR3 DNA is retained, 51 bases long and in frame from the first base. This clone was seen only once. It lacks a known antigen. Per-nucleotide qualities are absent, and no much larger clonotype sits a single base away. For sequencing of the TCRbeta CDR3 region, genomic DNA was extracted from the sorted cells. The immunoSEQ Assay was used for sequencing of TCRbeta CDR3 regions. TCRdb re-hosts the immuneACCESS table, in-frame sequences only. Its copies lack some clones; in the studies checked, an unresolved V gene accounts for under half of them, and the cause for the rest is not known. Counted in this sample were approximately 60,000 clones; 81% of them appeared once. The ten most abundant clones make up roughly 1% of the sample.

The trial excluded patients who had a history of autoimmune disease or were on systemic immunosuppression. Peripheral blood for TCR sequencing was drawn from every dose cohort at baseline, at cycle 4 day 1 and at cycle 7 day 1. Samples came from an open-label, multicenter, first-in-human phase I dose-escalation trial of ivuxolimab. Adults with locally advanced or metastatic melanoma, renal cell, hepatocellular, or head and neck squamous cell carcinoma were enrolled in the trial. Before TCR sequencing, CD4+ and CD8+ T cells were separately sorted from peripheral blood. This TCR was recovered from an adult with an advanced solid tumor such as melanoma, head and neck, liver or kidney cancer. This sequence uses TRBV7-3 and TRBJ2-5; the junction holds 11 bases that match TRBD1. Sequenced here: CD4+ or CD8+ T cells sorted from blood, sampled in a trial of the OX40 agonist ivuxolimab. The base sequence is TGTGCCAGCAGCCGTCTACCTCGGGACAGGGGGGGAGAGACCCAGTACTTC. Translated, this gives CASSRLPRDRGGETQYF.